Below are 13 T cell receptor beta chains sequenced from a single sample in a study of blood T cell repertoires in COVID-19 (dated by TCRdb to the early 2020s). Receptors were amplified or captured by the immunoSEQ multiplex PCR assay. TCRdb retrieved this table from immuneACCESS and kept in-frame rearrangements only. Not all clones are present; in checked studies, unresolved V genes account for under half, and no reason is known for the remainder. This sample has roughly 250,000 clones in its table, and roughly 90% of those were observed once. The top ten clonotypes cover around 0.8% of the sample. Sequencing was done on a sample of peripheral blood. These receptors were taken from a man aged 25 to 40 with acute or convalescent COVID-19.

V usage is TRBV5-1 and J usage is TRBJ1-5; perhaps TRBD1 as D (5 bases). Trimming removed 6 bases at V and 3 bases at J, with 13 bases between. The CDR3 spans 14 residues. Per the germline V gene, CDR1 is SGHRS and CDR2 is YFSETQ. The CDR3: CASKAGLDNQPQHF. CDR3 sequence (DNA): TGCGCCAGCAAAGCAGGGTTGGACAATCAGCCCCAGCATTTT.

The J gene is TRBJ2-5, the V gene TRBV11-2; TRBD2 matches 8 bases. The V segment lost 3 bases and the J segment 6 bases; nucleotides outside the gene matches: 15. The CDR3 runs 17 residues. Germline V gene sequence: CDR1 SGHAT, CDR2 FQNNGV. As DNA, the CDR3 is TGTGCCAGCAGCTTGACCCCCCTCGCAAGCGGGAGACAGACCCAGTACTTC. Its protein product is CASSLTPLASGRQTQYF.

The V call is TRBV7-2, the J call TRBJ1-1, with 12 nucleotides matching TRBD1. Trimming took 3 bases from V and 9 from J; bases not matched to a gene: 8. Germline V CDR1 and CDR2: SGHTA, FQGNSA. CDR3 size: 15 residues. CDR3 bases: TGTGCCAGCAGCTTTCCGGGACAGGGGGCTCCGAAAGCTTTCTTT. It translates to CASSFPGQGAPKAFF.

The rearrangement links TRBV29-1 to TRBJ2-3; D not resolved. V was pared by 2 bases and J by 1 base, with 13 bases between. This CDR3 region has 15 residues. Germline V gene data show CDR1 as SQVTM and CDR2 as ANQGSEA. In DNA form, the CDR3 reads TGCAGCGTTGAACGGTCTAGTCCGGGCACAGATACGCAGTATTTT. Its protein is CSVERSSPGTDTQYF.

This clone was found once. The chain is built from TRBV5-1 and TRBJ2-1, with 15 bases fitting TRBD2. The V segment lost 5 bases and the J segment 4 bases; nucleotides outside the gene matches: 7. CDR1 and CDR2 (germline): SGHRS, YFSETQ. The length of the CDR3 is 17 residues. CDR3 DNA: TGCGCCAGCAGGGGACTAGCGGGAGGAGGGGGTTACAATGAGCAGTTCTTC. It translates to CASRGLAGGGGYNEQFF. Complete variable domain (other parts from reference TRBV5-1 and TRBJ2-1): KAGVTQTPRYLIKTRGQQVTLSCSPISGHRSVSWYQQTPGQGLQFLFEYFSETQRNKGNFPGRFSGRQFSNSRSEMNVSTLELGDSALYLCASRGLAGGGGYNEQFFGPGTRLTVL.

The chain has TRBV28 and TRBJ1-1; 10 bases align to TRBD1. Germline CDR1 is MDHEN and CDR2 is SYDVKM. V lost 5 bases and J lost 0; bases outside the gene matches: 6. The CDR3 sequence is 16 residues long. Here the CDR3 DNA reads TGTGCCAGCAGTCCGACAGGGGGCGCGATGAACACTGAAGCTTTCTTT. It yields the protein CASSPTGGAMNTEAFF.

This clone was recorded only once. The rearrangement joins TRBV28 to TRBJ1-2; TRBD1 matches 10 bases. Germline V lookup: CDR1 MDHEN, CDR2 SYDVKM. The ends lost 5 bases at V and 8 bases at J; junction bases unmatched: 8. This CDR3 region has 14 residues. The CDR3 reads CASSRTGTGVGYTF. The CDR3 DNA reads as TGTGCCAGCAGTCGTACCGGGACAGGGGTCGGCTACACCTTC.

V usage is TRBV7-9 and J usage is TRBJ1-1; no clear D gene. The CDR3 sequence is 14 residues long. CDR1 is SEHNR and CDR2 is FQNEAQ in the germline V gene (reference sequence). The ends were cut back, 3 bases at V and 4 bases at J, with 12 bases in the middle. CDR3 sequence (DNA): TGTGCCAGCAGCTTCGAGATTCGGGGCACTGAAGCTTTCTTT. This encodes CASSFEIRGTEAFF.

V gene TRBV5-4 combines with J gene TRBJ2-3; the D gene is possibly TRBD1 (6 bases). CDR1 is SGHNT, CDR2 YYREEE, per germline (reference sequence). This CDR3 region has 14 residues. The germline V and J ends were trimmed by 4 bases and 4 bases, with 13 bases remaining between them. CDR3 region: CASSMARGPDTQYF. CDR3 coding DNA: TGTGCCAGCAGCATGGCCAGGGGCCCAGATACGCAGTATTTT.

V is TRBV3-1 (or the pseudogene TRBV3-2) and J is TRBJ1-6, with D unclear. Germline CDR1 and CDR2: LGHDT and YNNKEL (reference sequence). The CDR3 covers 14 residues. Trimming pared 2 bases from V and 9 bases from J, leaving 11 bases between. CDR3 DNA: TGTGCCAGCAGCCAAATCCTACGAGGTTCACCCCTCCACTTT. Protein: CASSQILRGSPLHF.

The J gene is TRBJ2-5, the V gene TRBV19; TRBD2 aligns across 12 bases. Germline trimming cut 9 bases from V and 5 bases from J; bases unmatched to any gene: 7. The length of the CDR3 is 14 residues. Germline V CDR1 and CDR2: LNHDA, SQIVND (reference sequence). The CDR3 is CASRRTSGVETQYF. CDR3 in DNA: TGTGCCAGCCGTCGGACTAGCGGGGTGGAGACCCAGTACTTC.

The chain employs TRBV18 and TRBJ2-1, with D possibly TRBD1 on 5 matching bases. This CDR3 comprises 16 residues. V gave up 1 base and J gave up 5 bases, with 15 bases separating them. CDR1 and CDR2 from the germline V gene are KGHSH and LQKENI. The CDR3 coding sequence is TGTGCCAGCTCACCACAGGCGACAGCCCTCCACAATGAGCAGTTCTTC. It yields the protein CASSPQATALHNEQFF.

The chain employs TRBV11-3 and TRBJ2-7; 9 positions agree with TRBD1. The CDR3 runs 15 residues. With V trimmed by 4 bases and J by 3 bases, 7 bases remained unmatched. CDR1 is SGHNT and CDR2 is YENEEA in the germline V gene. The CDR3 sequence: CASSSDRDRDYEQYF. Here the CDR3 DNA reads TGTGCCAGCAGCTCCGACCGGGACAGGGACTACGAGCAGTACTTC. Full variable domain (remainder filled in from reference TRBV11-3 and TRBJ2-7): EAGVVQSPRYKIIEKKQPVAFWCNPISGHNTLYWYLQNLGQGPELLIRYENEEAVDDSQLPKDRFSAERLKGVDSTLKIQPAELGDSAVYLCASSSDRDRDYEQYFGPGTRLTVT.